Listed below are T cell receptor beta chains from one sample, sequenced in a study of blood T cell repertoires in COVID-19. Clones were read by immunoSEQ multiplex PCR, and TCRdb kept only the in-frame ones, dropping some. The table records about 180,000 clones, about 81% of them present only once. Sequencing was carried out using peripheral blood. Receptors were obtained from a woman of 80 years or more with COVID-19, enrolled during active disease. CDR3s include the opening cysteine and the closing phenylalanine or tryptophan. Each record gives: J gene, D gene, V gene, clone size, CDR3 DNA, CDR3 protein. A D gene is named only where the DNA matches it firmly. The listing skips clone size in some rows; elsewhere it reads once, few, many or a size class.

>TRBJ1-5|NA|TRBV7-2|NA
TGTGCCAGCAGCTTAAACGGCCTTCAGGAGCCCCAGCATTTT
CASSLNGLQEPQHF
>TRBJ2-4|NA|TRBV9|once
TGTGCCAGCAGCCCCCTGGGTCAGACGGCGGACATTCAGTACTTC
CASSPLGQTADIQYF
>TRBJ1-1|TRBD1|TRBV5-1|NA
TGCGCCAGCAGCTTGAACACAGGGGGATCCACTGAAGCTTTCTTT
CASSLNTGGSTEAFF
>TRBJ2-2|TRBD2|TRBV19|NA
TGTGCCAGTAGTAGGGGGACTAGCGGGGCCGGGGAGCTGTTTTTT
CASSRGTSGAGELFF
>TRBJ1-5|NA|TRBV12-3/TRBV12-4|NA
TGTGCCAGCACAACAGGGCTGGGTCAGCCCCAGCATTTT
CASTTGLGQPQHF
>TRBJ2-1|TRBD2|TRBV6-1|few
TGTGCCAGCAGTGAAGTCTTGGGACTAGCGGGAGTCAATGAGCAGTTCTTC
CASSEVLGLAGVNEQFF
>TRBJ2-5|TRBD1|TRBV5-4|NA
TGTGCCAGCAGCCGCACGGCCGGGACAGGGGGCGGGGAGACCCAGTACTTC
CASSRTAGTGGGETQYF
>TRBJ1-4|NA|TRBV2|NA
TGTGCCAGCAGCAGACAGCTTAATGAAAAACTGTTTTTT
CASSRQLNEKLFF
>TRBJ1-3|NA|TRBV5-4|NA
TGTGCCAGCAGAACACTTGGGGGGGCAGGAAACACCATATATTTT
CASRTLGGAGNTIYF
>TRBJ1-1|NA|TRBV11-3|NA
TGTGCCAGCAGCTTTCGAGGTGGCACTGAAGCTTTCTTT
CASSFRGGTEAFF
>TRBJ1-5|NA|TRBV19|few
TGTGCCAGTAGTATAGGCCCCCAGGGCCCGGATAGGGTGTATAGCAATCAGCCCCAGCATTTT
CASSIGPQGPDRVYSNQPQHF
>TRBJ2-3|NA|TRBV7-2|once
TGTGCCAGCAGCCCGCACTGGGCCAGCCGGCCCACAGATACGCAGTATTTT
CASSPHWASRPTDTQYF
>TRBJ2-5|NA|TRBV25-1|few
TGTGCCAGCAGTCTAGAGCGGGCCTACCCAGGGGGCCAGTACTTC
CASSLERAYPGGQYF
>TRBJ2-7|NA|TRBV12-3/TRBV12-4|NA
TGTGCCAGCAGTCGAGGGGGTGAGCAGTACTTC
CASSRGGEQYF
>TRBJ2-5|TRBD2|TRBV6-1|NA
TGTGCCAGCAGTGAAGCCCGGACTAGCGGGAGGTGGGAGACCCAGTACTTC
CASSEARTSGRWETQYF
>TRBJ1-2|TRBD1|TRBV19|NA
TGTGCCAGTAGTATCAGGGGGCGGTACTATGGCTACACCTTC
CASSIRGRYYGYTF